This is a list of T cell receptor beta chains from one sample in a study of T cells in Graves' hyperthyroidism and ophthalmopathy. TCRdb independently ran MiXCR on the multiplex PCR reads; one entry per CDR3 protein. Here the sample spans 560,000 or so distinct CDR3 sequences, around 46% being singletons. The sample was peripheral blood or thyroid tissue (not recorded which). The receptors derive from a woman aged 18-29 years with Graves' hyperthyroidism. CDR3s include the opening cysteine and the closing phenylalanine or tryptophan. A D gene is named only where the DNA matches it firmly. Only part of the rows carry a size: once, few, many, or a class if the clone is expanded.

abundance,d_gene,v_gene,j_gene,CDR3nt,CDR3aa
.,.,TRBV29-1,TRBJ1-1,TGCAGCGTTGAAGATCGGGACACTGAAGCTTTCTTT,CSVEDRDTEAFF
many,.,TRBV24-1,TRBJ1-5,TGTGCCACGGGACGGAATAGCAATCAGCCCCAGCATTTT,CATGRNSNQPQHF
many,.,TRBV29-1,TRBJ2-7,TGCAGCGTTGAAGGGGCCAGTGCCGAGCAGTACTTC,CSVEGASAEQYF
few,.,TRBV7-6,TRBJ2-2,TGTGCCAGCAGCTTAGCGGTCTACACCGGGGAGCTGTTTTTT,CASSLAVYTGELFF
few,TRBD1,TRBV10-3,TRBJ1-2,TGTGCCATCAGCGACAGGGCGCTGGAGTATGGCTACACCTTC,CAISDRALEYGYTF
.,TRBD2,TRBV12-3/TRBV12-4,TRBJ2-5,TGTGCCAGCAGTTCGACTAGCGGACTCACGTACTTC,CASSSTSGLTYF
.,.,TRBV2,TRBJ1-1,TGTGCCAGCAGTGAAGAAGGCATGCGCACTGAAGCTTTCTTT,CASSEEGMRTEAFF
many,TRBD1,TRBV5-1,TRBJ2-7,TGCGCCAGCAGCGCCGCGCGTACAGGGGCCTACGAGCAGTACTTC,CASSAARTGAYEQYF
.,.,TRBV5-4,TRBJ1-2,TGTGCCAGCAGCTTGCCTATGGCTGACTACACCTTC,CASSLPMADYTF
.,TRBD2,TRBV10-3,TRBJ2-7,TGTGCCATCAGTATACTAGCGGGAGAGGAGTACTTC,CAISILAGEEYF
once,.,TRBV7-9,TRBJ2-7,TGTGCCAGCAGTTGGAAGGGCAGGGCGAGGAACGAGCAGTACTTC,CASSWKGRARNEQYF
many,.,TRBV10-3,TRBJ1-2,TGTGCCATCAGTGTGGGGGGGGCGCCATTCAAAGGCTACACCTTC,CAISVGGAPFKGYTF
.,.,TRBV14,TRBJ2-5,TGTGCCAGCAGCCAACAGCACCAAGAGACCCAGTACTTC,CASSQQHQETQYF
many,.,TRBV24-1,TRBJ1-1,TGTGCCACCAGTGATGGACGGGGAGGGGACACTGAAGCTTTCTTT,CATSDGRGGDTEAFF
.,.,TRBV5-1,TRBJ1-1,TGTGCCAGCAGCACTCTCGGGGGGGGCCGGACTGAAGCTTTCTTT,CASSTLGGGRTEAFF
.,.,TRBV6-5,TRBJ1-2,TGTGCCAGCAGTTACTCGGGAGGGTCAGATGGCTACACCTTC,CASSYSGGSDGYTF
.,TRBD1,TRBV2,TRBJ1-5,TGTGCCAGCAGGGAGACAGGGGGGGGCAATCAGCCCCAGCATTTT,CASRETGGGNQPQHF
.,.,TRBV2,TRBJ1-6,TGTGCCAGCAGTGAACAGGGGCAGGCGTCGAATTCACCCCTCCACTTT,CASSEQGQASNSPLHF
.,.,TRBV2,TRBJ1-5,TGTGCCAGCAGTCAAGGATTCAGACAGCCCCAGCATTTT,CASSQGFRQPQHF
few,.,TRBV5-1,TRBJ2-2,TGCGCCAGCGGTGACGGGCCGAGCGATACCGGGGAGCTGTTTTTT,CASGDGPSDTGELFF
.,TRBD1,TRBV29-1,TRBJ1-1,TGCAGCACCCGACAGGGCAACACTGAAGCTTTCTTT,CSTRQGNTEAFF
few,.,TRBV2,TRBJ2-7,TGTGCCAGCAGTGAAACCCGCTACGAGCAGTACTTC,CASSETRYEQYF
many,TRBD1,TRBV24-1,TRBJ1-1,TGTGCCTCGCGACAGGGGAGGAACACTGAAGCTTTCTTT,CASRQGRNTEAFF
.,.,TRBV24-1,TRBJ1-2,TGTGCCACCAGTGATCGGGACGCGATTGAGGACTATGGCTACACCTTC,CATSDRDAIEDYGYTF
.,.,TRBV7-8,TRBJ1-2,TGTGCCAGCAGCTCTAACTTCGACAGGTTCTATGGCTACACCTTC,CASSSNFDRFYGYTF
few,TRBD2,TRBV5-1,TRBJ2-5,TGCGCCAGCAGCTGGACTAGCGGGCCCCAAGAGACCCAGTACTTC,CASSWTSGPQETQYF
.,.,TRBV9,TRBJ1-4,TGTGCCAGCAGCGAACAGGGAGGACCTGAAAAACTGTTTTTT,CASSEQGGPEKLFF
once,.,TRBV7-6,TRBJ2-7,TGTGCCAGCAGCCAAGAAGGCAGGAGCTCCTACGAGCAGTACTTC,CASSQEGRSSYEQYF
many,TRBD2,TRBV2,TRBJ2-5,TGTGCCAGCAGCCCGCGGCGGGAGAGGCTAGAGACCCAGTACTTC,CASSPRRERLETQYF
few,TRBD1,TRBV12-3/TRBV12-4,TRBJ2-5,TGTGCCAGCACCCCGGGACAGCAAGAGACCCAGTACTTC,CASTPGQQETQYF
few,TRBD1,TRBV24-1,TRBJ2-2,TGTGCCACCAGGCCAGCGACAGGGTTGAACACCGGGGAGCTGTTTTTT,CATRPATGLNTGELFF
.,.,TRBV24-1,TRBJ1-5,TGTGCCACCAGTTATGGTGGGGCGAGGTTTCAGCCCCAGCATTTT,CATSYGGARFQPQHF
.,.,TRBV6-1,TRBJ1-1,TGTGCCAGCAGTCCCGTGACAGTTCTCTTCTCTCCGGGCACTGAAGCTTTCTTT,CASSPVTVLFSPGTEAFF
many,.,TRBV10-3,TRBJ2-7,TGTGCCATCAGTGAGTTGGGGGCTCCCTACGAGCAGTACTTC,CAISELGAPYEQYF
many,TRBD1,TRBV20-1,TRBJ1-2,TGCAGTGCTACCAACCGAGGGACAGCTTATGGCTACACCTTC,CSATNRGTAYGYTF
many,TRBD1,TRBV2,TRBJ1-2,TGTGCCAGCCAGAAAGGGGACAGGGGGTATGGCTACACCTTC,CASQKGDRGYGYTF
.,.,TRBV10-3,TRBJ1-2,TGTGCCATCAGTGAGTCCGCACTACGGGACGGGAGTAGCTACACCTTC,CAISESALRDGSSYTF
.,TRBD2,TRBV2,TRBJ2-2,TGTGCCAGCAGTGATACTAGCGGAAAAGGCGGGGAGCTGTTTTTT,CASSDTSGKGGELFF
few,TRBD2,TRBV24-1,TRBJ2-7,TGTGCCACCAGTGACACCGGGACTAGCGGAGACTCCTACGAGCAGTACTTC,CATSDTGTSGDSYEQYF
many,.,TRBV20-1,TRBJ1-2,TGCAGTGCTAGATTAGGGCCTAGGGACGATGGCTACACCTTC,CSARLGPRDDGYTF
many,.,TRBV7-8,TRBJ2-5,TGTGCCAGCAGCTCCCCTAGAGCAGGGCAAGAGACCCAGTACTTC,CASSSPRAGQETQYF
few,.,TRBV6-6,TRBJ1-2,TGTGCCAGCAGTTTCCCGGACAGCTTTTATGGCTACACCTTC,CASSFPDSFYGYTF
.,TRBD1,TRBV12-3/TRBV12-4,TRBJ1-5,TGTGCCAGCAGTCGGCACGGGACAGCGGGAGCGCCCCAGCATTTT,CASSRHGTAGAPQHF
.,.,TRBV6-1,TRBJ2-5,TGTGCCAGCAGAATTTGGATCCAAGAGACCCAGTACTTC,CASRIWIQETQYF
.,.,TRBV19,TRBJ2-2,TGTGCCAGTAGTCTCGGGACTTATAACACCGGGGAGCTGTTTTTT,CASSLGTYNTGELFF
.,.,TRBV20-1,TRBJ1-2,TGCAGTGCCGTAGGTGGGGGAGTTTCAAACTATGGCTACACCTTC,CSAVGGGVSNYGYTF
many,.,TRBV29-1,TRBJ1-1,TGCAGCGTTGAAAGTTACACTGAAGCTTTCTTT,CSVESYTEAFF
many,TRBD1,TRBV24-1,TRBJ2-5,TGTGCCACCAGTGACCCGGGACAGGGGATCGAGACCCAGTACTTC,CATSDPGQGIETQYF